The 26 T cell receptor beta chains presented below share a single source sample, sequenced in a study of blood T cell repertoires in COVID-19. Generated by immunoSEQ multiplex PCR, the TCRdb table keeps only in-frame clones and is missing some. The data hold more than 110,000 clones, with roughly four fifths observed a single time. Sequenced sample: peripheral blood. These receptors were taken from an older woman with acute or convalescent COVID-19.

The chain recombines TRBV6-5 with TRBJ2-2; 9 nucleotides agree with TRBD2. The V gene's germline CDR1 is MNHEY and CDR2 SVGAGI. This CDR3 comprises 16 residues. After removal of 2 bases from V and 4 bases from J, the junction contained 5 bases not matched to a gene. The CDR3 DNA sequence: TGTGCCAGCAGTTACAGTAGCGGGAGTCGCACCGGGGAGCTGTTTTTT. It codes for CASSYSSGSRTGELFF.

This chain uses TRBV25-1 with TRBJ2-7, with 9 bases aligning to TRBD1. The germline V gene encodes CDR1 MGHDK and CDR2 SYGVNS. CDR3 length: 14 amino acids. The J segment lost 1 base and the V segment lost 6 bases, leaving 4 bases of the junction unmatched. The CDR3 DNA reads as TGTGCCAGCAGGCCGGGACAGGGATCCTACGAGCAGTACTTC. It translates to CASRPGQGSYEQYF.

The V and J genes are TRBV15 and TRBJ2-1, with a possible D match to TRBD1 (5 bases). CDR1 and CDR2 from the germline V gene are LNHNV and YYDKDF (reference sequence). V shed 5 bases and J shed 8 bases, with 22 bases lying between them. The CDR3 has 16 residues. CDR3 loop: CATSGKVRQIWYEQFF. In DNA, the CDR3 is TGTGCCACCAGCGGGAAAGTACGACAGATTTGGTATGAGCAGTTCTTC.

V and J are TRBV27 and TRBJ2-7; the D gene is possibly TRBD2 (6 bases). Germline V gene sequence: CDR1 MNHEY, CDR2 SMNVEV (reference sequence). There are 15 residues in the CDR3. V shed 5 bases and J shed 2 bases, with 16 bases lying between them. The CDR3 DNA sequence: TGTGCCAGCAGTCCGGCCGGGACTCCTGCCTACGAGCAGTACTTC. Protein sequence: CASSPAGTPAYEQYF.

In this sample, this clone turned up a few times. The chain uses TRBV9 and TRBJ2-7; no clear D gene. V was clipped by 0 bases and J by 4 bases, with 11 bases between them. Germline V gene lookup returns CDR1 SGDLS and CDR2 YYNGEE. This CDR3 is built from 14 residues. CDR3 in DNA: TGTGCCAGCAGCGTAGCTGTGGGCGCGTACGAGCAGTACTTC. Protein: CASSVAVGAYEQYF.

J is TRBJ2-7 and V is TRBV5-1, with TRBD1 identical over 7 bases. The germline V gene has CDR1 SGHRS and CDR2 YFSETQ. The V and J ends lost 0 bases and 4 bases, in that order; junction bases with no gene match: 7. The CDR3 covers 15 residues. The CDR3 reads CASSLVPEQGYEQYF. CDR3 sequence (DNA): TGCGCCAGCAGCTTGGTGCCTGAACAGGGGTACGAGCAGTACTTC.

The chain links TRBV9 to TRBJ2-7; D is ambiguous. The V and J ends lost 3 bases and 4 bases respectively, with 8 bases between them. The CDR3 covers 12 residues. Germline CDR1 is SGDLS and CDR2 is YYNGEE. The CDR3 spells CASSANSYEQYF. The CDR3 DNA sequence: TGTGCCAGCAGCGCAAACAGTTACGAGCAGTACTTC.

This clone was detected a few times. The chain uses TRBV7-3 and TRBJ2-2, with D maybe TRBD1 (6 bases). This CDR3 is 14 amino acids long. V lost 4 bases, J lost 2 bases, and 8 bases lay in between. Germline lookup yields CDR1 SGHTA and CDR2 FQGTGA. The CDR3 coding sequence is TGTGCCAGCAGCTCGACAGGCAACACCGGGGAGCTGTTTTTT. Its protein is CASSSTGNTGELFF.

Only a few counts were recorded for this clone. The rearrangement uses TRBV4-1 and TRBJ1-1; perhaps TRBD1 as D (5 bases). The germline V gene encodes CDR1 MGHRA and CDR2 YSYEKL. V was cut by 3 bases and J by 8 bases, with 13 bases left in between. The CDR3 has 13 amino acids. As DNA, the CDR3 is TGCGCCAGCAGCCACCGCGGAGGGACGGAAGCTTTCTTT. This codes for CASSHRGGTEAFF.

The rearrangement links TRBV28 to TRBJ2-5; 9 bases are shared with TRBD2. The CDR3 length is 16 residues. Germline CDR1 and CDR2: MDHEN and SYDVKM. The V gene end was trimmed by 2 bases and the J gene end by 4 bases; junction bases not matched to a gene: 8. The CDR3 coding sequence is TGTGCCAGCAGTTTACTTGTAGCGGGAGAAGGAGAGACCCAGTACTTC. Encoded protein: CASSLLVAGEGETQYF. The full variable domain, completed using reference TRBV28 and TRBJ2-5, is DVKVTQSSRYLVKRTGEKVFLECVQDMDHENMFWYRQDPGLGLRLIYFSYDVKMKEKGDIPEGYSVSREKKERFSLILESASTNQTSMYLCASSLLVAGEGETQYFGPGTRLLVL.

This clone was seen only a few times. V gene TRBV7-2 combines with J gene TRBJ1-3; 9 nucleotides align to TRBD1. The CDR3 has 15 residues. J gave up 3 bases and V 5 bases, and 5 bases lay outside the gene matches. Per germline, CDR1 SGHTA and CDR2 FQGNSA. The CDR3 DNA follows: TGTGCCAGCAGCACCACAGGGGGCCTTGGAAACACCATATATTTT. Its protein is CASSTTGGLGNTIYF.

The V call is TRBV28, the J call TRBJ2-7; 11 bases map to TRBD2. This CDR3 has 15 amino acids. Germline loops: CDR1 MDHEN, CDR2 SYDVKM. V was clipped by 5 bases and J by 3 bases; unmatched bases: 6. The DNA for the CDR3 is TGTGCCAGCAGTCCCGGGACTAGCGGATACTACGAGCAGTACTTC. It encodes CASSPGTSGYYEQYF.

This chain connects TRBV28 to TRBJ1-4, with 8 nucleotides matching TRBD1. The germline gives CDR1 MDHEN, CDR2 SYDVKM. With V trimmed by 1 base and J by 12 bases, 7 bases remained unmatched. CDR3 length: 14 amino acids. The CDR3 reads CASSLSGGSRELFF. In DNA, the CDR3 is TGTGCCAGCAGTTTATCAGGGGGCAGTAGGGAACTGTTTTTT.

V gene TRBV18 combines with J gene TRBJ2-1; TRBD1 matches at 9 bases. Germline V gene data show CDR1 as KGHSH and CDR2 as LQKENI. This CDR3 is 15 amino acids long. V lost 3 bases to trimming and J lost 9 bases; unmatched junction nucleotides: 9. CDR3 loop: CASSPQGQGQGEQFF. The DNA for the CDR3 is TGTGCCAGCTCACCCCAGGGACAGGGTCAAGGTGAGCAGTTCTTC.

The chain carries TRBV18 and TRBJ2-7; 8 bases fit TRBD2. Per the germline V gene, CDR1 is KGHSH and CDR2 is LQKENI. The CDR3 spans 17 residues. Trimming removed 3 bases from V and 3 bases from J; junction bases left unmatched: 13. CDR3 in DNA: TGTGCCAGCTCACCCACCGGGGGGGTGTCGTCGGGCTACGAGCAGTACTTC. It translates to CASSPTGGVSSGYEQYF.

The chain couples TRBV9 to TRBJ2-3; 7 bases map to TRBD2. The CDR3 has 15 residues. Looked up from germline, CDR1 is SGDLS and CDR2 is YYNGEE. After removal of 4 bases from V and 4 bases from J, the junction contained 9 bases not matched to a gene. The CDR3 is CASSLQAGRADTQYF. In nucleotides, the CDR3 is TGTGCCAGCAGCTTACAAGCGGGAAGGGCAGATACGCAGTATTTT.

The chain links TRBV3-1 (or the pseudogene TRBV3-2) to TRBJ2-7, with TRBD1 matching over 9 bases. The CDR3 contains 16 residues. Germline-derived CDR1 and CDR2 are LGHDT and YNNKEL (reference sequence). With V trimmed by 1 base and J by 3 bases, 7 bases remained unmatched. This chain's CDR3 is CASSQVRDRVLYEQYF. The CDR3 nucleotides are TGTGCCAGCAGCCAAGTCCGGGACAGGGTGCTCTACGAGCAGTACTTC.

This sequence joins TRBV6-5 and TRBJ1-2; unclear D gene. This CDR3 is built from 15 residues. Germline-derived CDR1 and CDR2 are MNHEY and SVGAGI. Trimming shortened V by 0 bases and J by 4 bases, and 12 bases separated the two germline ends. CDR3 amino acids: CASSYSFEFGYGYTF. For the CDR3, the DNA is TGTGCCAGCAGTTACTCTTTCGAGTTCGGCTATGGCTACACCTTC.

CDR3 sequence: CASSVLTSGRNTGELFF. The CDR3 nucleotides are TGTGCCAGCAGCGTCTTGACTAGCGGGAGGAACACCGGGGAGCTGTTTTTT. The chain couples TRBV9 to TRBJ2-2, with TRBD2 matching over 12 bases. The CDR3 has 17 residues. Looked up from germline, CDR1 is SGDLS and CDR2 is YYNGEE. Trimming at V came to 2 bases and at J to 1 base, leaving 3 bases not matched to a gene.

The chain is built from TRBV7-8 and TRBJ1-4; D ambiguous. Germline CDR1 is SGHVS and CDR2 is FQNEAQ. The CDR3 totals 15 residues. Trimming shortened V by 2 bases and J by 5 bases, and 12 bases separated the two germline ends. CDR3 sequence: CASSLRGNENEKLFF. DNA for the CDR3: TGTGCCAGCAGCTTACGAGGGAATGAAAATGAAAAACTGTTTTTT.

This clone was detected a few times. The rearrangement joins TRBV19 to TRBJ1-6, with D uncertain. The ends were cut back, 5 bases at V and 5 bases at J, with 7 bases in the middle. Germline V gives CDR1 LNHDA, CDR2 SQIVND (reference sequence). This CDR3 has 13 residues. CDR3 DNA: TGTGCCAGTAGTCGGGATGATAATTCACCCCTCCACTTT. This codes for CASSRDDNSPLHF.

This sequence joins TRBV30 and TRBJ1-3; no firm D call. The CDR3 length is 15 residues. CDR1 GTSNPN and CDR2 SVGIG come from the germline V gene (reference sequence). V lost 0 bases and J 0 bases, leaving 9 bases between the germline ends. CDR3 DNA sequence: TGTGCCTGGAGTGTTAGTAAGAGCTCTGGAAACACCATATATTTT. This gives the protein CAWSVSKSSGNTIYF.

The gene calls are TRBV10-3 and TRBJ1-1; TRBD1 matches 8 bases. The junction had 7 bases not matched to a gene; V was cut back by 6 bases and J by 1 base. The CDR3 spans 15 residues. The germline gives CDR1 ENHRY, CDR2 SYGVKD. CDR3 DNA sequence: TGTGCCATCAGGGACAGGGTGTTGGAGAACACTGAAGCTTTCTTT. Translated: CAIRDRVLENTEAFF.

This clone was detected a few times. V and J are TRBV24-1 and TRBJ2-1; 10 bases fit TRBD2. J gave up 1 base and V 4 bases, and 12 bases lay outside the gene matches. The CDR3 consists of 19 residues. Germline V gene lookup returns CDR1 KGHDR and CDR2 SFDVKD. CDR3 bases: TGTGCCACCAGTGACCCCTCTACTAGCGGGGTTGGATCCTACAATGAGCAGTTCTTC. Translated: CATSDPSTSGVGSYNEQFF.

The V gene is TRBV7-9, the J gene TRBJ1-1; no clear D. V dropped 11 bases and J dropped 1 base, with 14 bases sitting between them. Germline V gene data show CDR1 as SEHNR and CDR2 as FQNEAQ (reference sequence). There are 13 residues in the CDR3. CDR3 bases: TGTGCCGCGCACGTTACGGGGAACACTGAAGCTTTCTTT. Amino acids: CAAHVTGNTEAFF. The whole variable domain, filled in from reference TRBV7-9 and TRBJ1-1, reads DTGVSQNPRHKITKRGQNVTFRCDPISEHNRLYWYRQTLGQGPEFLTYFQNEAQLEKSRLLSDRFSAERPKGSFSTLEIQRTEQGDSAMYLCAAHVTGNTEAFFGQGTRLTVV.

The CDR3 nucleotides read TGTGCCAGCGGGGGGGCACGGGTGTCTTCAGATACGCAGTATTTT. Protein product: CASGGARVSSDTQYF. The chain uses TRBV6-5 and TRBJ2-3, with TRBD2 as a possible D gene (7 bases). Germline V lookup: CDR1 MNHEY, CDR2 SVGAGI. The CDR3 is 15 amino acids. V lost 8 bases and J lost 4, with 19 bases in between.